This passage covers 14 T cell receptor beta chains from one sample sequenced in a study of T cells expressing NK-cell markers. TCRdb reworked the 5' RACE reads into one entry per CDR3 protein, no DNA. Its table lists approximately 440,000 distinct CDR3 sequences. Sequencing used blood T cells: a sorted CD56 or NKG2C T cell subset, CD4+ or CD8+ T cells, or bulk PBMC T cells (not recorded which). These receptors all stem from a woman between 45 and 65 years old in good health.

V is TRBV29-1 and J is TRBJ1-5; there is no DNA to check the TCRdb D call of TRBD1. The CDR3 runs 13 residues. The V gene's germline CDR1 is SQVTM and CDR2 ANQGSEA. CDR3 region: CSVSTGRDQPQHF.

The V call is TRBV20-1, the J call TRBJ2-3; checking the TCRdb D call of TRBD1 is not possible without DNA. The CDR3 runs 16 residues. CDR1 and CDR2 (germline): DFQATT, SNEGSKA (reference sequence). Here the CDR3 reads CSARVPRTGLTDTQYF.

The chain combines TRBV11-3 with TRBJ2-5. CDR1 is SGHNT and CDR2 is YENEEA in the germline V gene. CDR3 length equals 13 residues. The CDR3 protein is CASSPFREETQYF.

The J gene is TRBJ2-1, the V gene TRBV11-2; no DNA is available, so the TRBD1 call from TCRdb remains unchecked. The CDR3 sequence is 13 residues long. The germline V gene encodes CDR1 SGHAT and CDR2 FQNNGV. The CDR3 protein is CASSLGGTGGQFF. The full variable domain, completed using reference TRBV11-2 and TRBJ2-1, is EAGVAQSPRYKIIEKRQSVAFWCNPISGHATLYWYQQILGQGPKLLIQFQNNGVVDDSQLPKDRFSAERLKGVDSTLKIQPAKLEDSAVYLCASSLGGTGGQFFGPGTRLTVL.

The chain has TRBV7-9 and TRBJ1-6. The CDR3 totals 12 residues. Germline V gives CDR1 SEHNR, CDR2 FQNEAQ (reference sequence). The CDR3 sequence is CASSSAYSPLHF.

The chain recombines TRBV7-2 with TRBJ2-5; no DNA is available, so the TRBD1 call from TCRdb remains unchecked. This CDR3 is built from 14 residues. Germline loops: CDR1 SGHTA, CDR2 FQGNSA. The CDR3 sequence is CASSFGRRKETQYF.

V is TRBV7-9 and J is TRBJ2-3; the TRBD2 assignment by TCRdb is unverifiable without DNA. This CDR3 has 17 amino acids. In germline, CDR1 is SEHNR, CDR2 FQNEAQ (reference sequence). CDR3 sequence: CASSSKPTSGSADTQYF. The full variable domain, its missing parts supplied by reference TRBV7-9 and TRBJ2-3, is DTGVSQNPRHKITKRGQNVTFRCDPISEHNRLYWYRQTLGQGPEFLTYFQNEAQLEKSRLLSDRFSAERPKGSFSTLEIQRTEQGDSAMYLCASSSKPTSGSADTQYFGPGTRLTVL.

The CDR3 protein is CSARFSSGETQYF. This chain connects TRBV20-1 to TRBJ2-5. CDR3 length equals 13 residues. The V gene's germline CDR1 is DFQATT and CDR2 SNEGSKA (reference sequence).

This chain uses TRBV19 with TRBJ2-5; TCRdb indicates TRBD2, and absent DNA this call remains unverified. Germline loops: CDR1 LNHDA, CDR2 SQIVND (reference sequence). The CDR3 runs to 17 residues. The CDR3: CASSQTSGRRGWETQYF.

The chain is built from TRBV11-2 and TRBJ2-1; the D call of TRBD2 rests on TCRdb alone, since no DNA is present to check it. Per the germline V gene, CDR1 is SGHAT and CDR2 is FQNNGV. The CDR3 sequence is 17 residues long. CDR3 amino acids: CASRERRGFPSYNEQFF.

The chain carries TRBV7-8 and TRBJ1-1. The CDR3 length is 15 residues. The germline CDR1 and CDR2 sequences are SGHVS and FQNEAQ. This CDR3 reads CASSPNGNGGTEAFF.

V is TRBV27 and J is TRBJ1-5; TCRdb's D call, TRBD1, is unchecked because there is no DNA. The CDR3 is 15 amino acids. Germline V lookup: CDR1 MNHEY, CDR2 SMNVEV (reference sequence). The CDR3 here is CASSPGGSGNQPQHF.

The genes are TRBV4-1 and TRBJ2-1; the D gene TCRdb calls, TRBD2, cannot be checked with no DNA. This CDR3 is built from 15 residues. Germline CDR1 and CDR2: MGHRA and YSYEKL. The CDR3 spells CASSQVGLVIDEQFF.

The rearrangement joins TRBV4-1 to TRBJ1-4; the TCRdb D gene call, TRBD1, has no DNA to confirm it. Germline loops: CDR1 MGHRA, CDR2 YSYEKL. There are 13 residues in the CDR3. The chain's CDR3 is CASSLLGGEKLFF.